A single sample gave rise to the 30 T cell receptor beta chains below, sequenced in a study of pediatric ulcerative colitis. Some clones are missing from TCRdb's copy, which holds only in-frame ones; the method was immunoSEQ multiplex PCR. The table records about 36,000 clones, around 73% of them present only once. During colonoscopy, one to two rectal pinch biopsies were collected. Sample: gut tissue. The receptors shown here come from a boy aged 10-17 years with moderate ulcerative colitis.

This clone was observed a few times. The gene calls are TRBV5-1 and TRBJ1-1; D is unresolved. The CDR3 extends over 15 amino acids. The germline V and J ends were trimmed by 0 bases and 0 bases, with 9 bases remaining between them. Germline V gives CDR1 SGHRS, CDR2 YFSETQ. CDR3 sequence reads: CASSLGQAMNTEAFF. For the CDR3, the DNA is TGCGCCAGCAGCTTGGGACAAGCCATGAACACTGAAGCTTTCTTT. Full variable domain (remainder filled in from reference TRBV5-1 and TRBJ1-1): KAGVTQTPRYLIKTRGQQVTLSCSPISGHRSVSWYQQTPGQGLQFLFEYFSETQRNKGNFPGRFSGRQFSNSRSEMNVSTLELGDSALYLCASSLGQAMNTEAFFGQGTRLTVV.

The chain has TRBV4-1 and TRBJ1-1; D unresolved. There are 14 residues in the CDR3. Trimming took off 3 bases at V and 3 bases at J, with 11 bases between the two ends. Germline V gene data show CDR1 as MGHRA and CDR2 as YSYEKL. This CDR3 reads CASSQGQIYTEAFF. CDR3 sequence (DNA): TGCGCCAGCAGCCAGGGTCAGATATACACTGAAGCTTTCTTT.

The V gene is TRBV19, the J gene TRBJ1-1; possible D gene TRBD1, 5 bases. The CDR3 covers 14 residues. Between the trimmed V and J ends, which lost 0 bases and 1 base, there was a span of 6 bases. Per germline, CDR1 LNHDA and CDR2 SQIVND (reference sequence). CDR3 residues: CASSIDGGNTEAFF. In DNA form, the CDR3 reads TGTGCCAGTAGTATAGATGGGGGGAACACTGAAGCTTTCTTT.

CDR3 in DNA: TGTGCCTGGATCCCTGGACTCGGAGAGCAGTTCTTC. Protein: CAWIPGLGEQFF. The J gene is TRBJ2-1, the V gene TRBV30; D might be TRBD2 (5 bases). This CDR3 region has 12 residues. With 4 bases removed from V and 10 bases from J, the gap between germline ends came to 14 bases. Germline CDR1 is GTSNPN and CDR2 is SVGIG (reference sequence).

The chain combines TRBV4-3 with TRBJ2-6; D call uncertain. Germline V gene lookup returns CDR1 LGHNA and CDR2 YSLEER. The V end was cut by 4 bases, the J end by 4 bases, with 5 bases between. The CDR3 length is 13 residues. The DNA for the CDR3 is TGCGCCAGCAGCCTAGAAGGGGCCAACGTCCTGACTTTC. As protein: CASSLEGANVLTF.

The chain combines TRBV30 with TRBJ2-5; possible D gene TRBD2, 5 bases. CDR1 and CDR2 (germline): GTSNPN, SVGIG (reference sequence). The V end was cut by 2 bases, the J end by 2 bases, with 12 bases between. The CDR3 extends over 14 amino acids. CDR3 nucleotide sequence: TGTGCCTGGAGTTTAGGGAGCGGACAAGAGACCCAGTACTTC. Amino acids: CAWSLGSGQETQYF.

The chain carries TRBV9 and TRBJ1-4; TRBD1 matches at 7 bases. The germline V gene has CDR1 SGDLS and CDR2 YYNGEE. This CDR3 contains 15 residues. V lost 3 bases, J lost 5 bases, and 7 bases stayed unmatched. CDR3 loop: CASSAPGQTNEKLFF. The DNA for the CDR3 is TGTGCCAGCAGCGCTCCGGGACAGACAAATGAAAAACTGTTTTTT.

Turning to this clone: The junction differs from germline at one of its ends, possibly a read error. The V and J genes are TRBV7-7 and TRBJ2-5; D ambiguous. CDR1 SSHAT and CDR2 FNYEAQ come from the germline V gene (reference sequence). The CDR3 sequence is 16 residues long. The CDR3 region is CASSLKQSLLQETQYF. DNA for the CDR3: TGTGCTAGCAGCTTAAAGCAAAGTTTACTTCAAGAGACCCAGTACTTC.

In this sample, this clone turned up once. This chain connects TRBV5-6 to TRBJ1-2; 9 bases align to TRBD1. CDR1 is SGHDT and CDR2 is YYEEEE in the germline V gene. V lost 4 bases, J lost 8 bases, and 12 bases stayed unmatched. The CDR3 loop spans 15 amino acids. CDR3 region: CASSANDRGVDGYTF. DNA for the CDR3: TGTGCCAGCAGCGCGAACGACAGGGGGGTAGACGGCTACACCTTC.

The chain has TRBV14 and TRBJ1-2; no clear D. The CDR3 has 15 residues. V was shortened by 4 bases and J by 4 bases, with 16 bases between the two germline ends. CDR1 SGHDN and CDR2 FVKESK come from the germline V gene. The CDR3 DNA reads as TGTGCCAGCAGCCTCATCGTCGGAATGAGCTATGGCTACACCTTC. Its translation is CASSLIVGMSYGYTF.

The J gene is TRBJ1-2, the V gene TRBV5-1; the match to TRBD1 covers 8 bases. Germline values: CDR1 SGHRS, CDR2 YFSETQ. The CDR3 is 15 amino acids. Trimming cost V 4 bases and J 7 bases; bases outside gene matches: 12. In DNA form, the CDR3 reads TGCGCCAGCAGCCCCGGGGCAGGGGGCGGTGTTGGCTACACCTTC. This sequence encodes CASSPGAGGGVGYTF.

CDR3 loop: CASSEDPAGSYEQYF. CDR3 bases: TGTGCCAGCAGTGAAGATCCAGCGGGCTCCTACGAGCAGTACTTC. The chain uses TRBV6-1 and TRBJ2-7; D might be TRBD2 (6 bases). The CDR3 covers 15 residues. The V end lost 1 base, the J end lost 0 bases, and 10 bases lay between the germline ends. Germline CDR1 is MNHNS and CDR2 is SASEGT.

The chain carries TRBV28 and TRBJ2-5; TRBD1 agrees at 8 bases. The CDR3 length is 14 residues. The germline CDR1 and CDR2 sequences are MDHEN and SYDVKM. The V gene end was trimmed by 5 bases and the J gene end by 5 bases; junction bases not matched to a gene: 7. The CDR3 DNA reads as TGTGCCAGCAGTGACAGGGGAACCCTGGAGACCCAGTACTTC. Its protein is CASSDRGTLETQYF. Together with reference TRBV28 and TRBJ2-5, the CDR3 gives the full variable domain: DVKVTQSSRYLVKRTGEKVFLECVQDMDHENMFWYRQDPGLGLRLIYFSYDVKMKEKGDIPEGYSVSREKKERFSLILESASTNQTSMYLCASSDRGTLETQYFGPGTRLLVL.

The chain joins TRBV5-6 to TRBJ1-1, with TRBD1 matching over 7 bases. CDR1 is SGHDT and CDR2 is YYEEEE in the germline V gene. The CDR3 spans 14 residues. V shed 4 bases and J 0 bases; nucleotides not matched to a gene: 3. CDR3 sequence: CASSGTVMNTEAFF. The DNA of the CDR3 is TGTGCCAGCAGCGGGACAGTAATGAACACTGAAGCTTTCTTT.

CDR3 nucleotide sequence: TGTGCCAGCAGTTCCCTCGGGCCCCAGGCCACAGATACGCAGTATTTT. This encodes CASSSLGPQATDTQYF. V gene TRBV6-5 combines with J gene TRBJ2-3; no firm D call. The CDR3 spans 16 residues. The germline V gene has CDR1 MNHEY and CDR2 SVGAGI. V was trimmed by 4 bases and J by 2 bases, leaving 16 bases between them.

The V call is TRBV5-1, the J call TRBJ2-7; no clear D. The CDR3 is made up of 14 amino acids. CDR1 SGHRS and CDR2 YFSETQ come from the germline V gene. V was shortened by 1 base and J by 1 base, with 9 bases between the two germline ends. The CDR3 protein is CASSLNSYSYEQYF. The CDR3 DNA is TGCGCCAGCAGCTTGAATTCCTATTCCTACGAGCAGTACTTC.

The CDR3 protein is CARRGRRDPENEQFF. In DNA, the CDR3 is TGTGCCAGAAGAGGCAGGCGGGATCCGGAGAATGAGCAGTTCTTC. V gene TRBV5-3 combines with J gene TRBJ2-1; perhaps TRBD2 as D (6 bases). TRBV5-3 falls under the ORF class, with uncertain function. The CDR3 is 15 residues long. V lost 5 bases and J 7 bases, leaving 19 bases between the germline ends.

About this clone itself: One junction end disagrees with the germline gene, perhaps due to a read error. For the CDR3, the DNA is TGTGCCGGCAGGACAGTTGGGGCCTATGGCTACACCTTC. This encodes CAGRTVGAYGYTF. V usage is TRBV28 and J usage is TRBJ1-2; tentatively, D is TRBD1 (6 bases). This CDR3 comprises 13 residues. CDR1 is MDHEN and CDR2 is SYDVKM in the germline V gene.

This rearrangement joins TRBV27 to TRBJ2-1, with D possibly called TRBD1 or TRBD2 (7 bases each). The ends were cut back, 4 bases at V and 13 bases at J, with 26 bases in the middle. Germline V gene sequence: CDR1 MNHEY, CDR2 SMNVEV (reference sequence). CDR3 length equals 16 residues. CDR3 sequence: CASSSAGRQGPGGQFF. CDR3 sequence (DNA): TGTGCCAGCAGTTCTGCCGGGAGACAGGGACCGGGGGGACAGTTCTTC.

The genes are TRBV19 and TRBJ1-1; unclear D gene. The CDR3 loop spans 13 amino acids. Looked up from germline, CDR1 is LNHDA and CDR2 is SQIVND (reference sequence). The ends were cut back, 6 bases at V and 1 base at J, with 9 bases in the middle. The DNA for the CDR3 is TGTGCCAGTAGAGCCTCCGGGAACACTGAAGCTTTCTTT. Its protein product is CASRASGNTEAFF.

Turning to this clone: Other nucleotide sequences from this sample produce the same CDR3. V gene TRBV11-1 combines with J gene TRBJ2-5; D is unclear. Germline lookup yields CDR1 SGHAT and CDR2 FQDESV (reference sequence). The CDR3 covers 13 residues. V was cut by 3 bases and J by 2 bases, with 7 bases left in between. The CDR3 coding sequence is TGTGCCAGCAGCTTCGGCAGTCAAGAGACCCAGTACTTC. This encodes CASSFGSQETQYF. Using reference TRBV11-1 and TRBJ2-5 for the parts outside the CDR3, the full variable domain is EAEVAQSPRYKITEKSQAVAFWCDPISGHATLYWYRQILGQGPELLVQFQDESVVDDSQLPKDRFSAERLKGVDSTLKIQPAELGDSAMYLCASSFGSQETQYFGPGTRLLVL.

This clone is a singleton in its sample. This chain links TRBV28 with TRBJ2-3; 7 nucleotides agree with TRBD1. V lost 6 bases, J lost 1 base, and 10 bases stayed unmatched. Germline V CDR1 and CDR2: MDHEN, SYDVKM. This CDR3 is built from 16 residues. The CDR3 spells CASSYTGDAGTDTQYF. As DNA, the CDR3 is TGTGCCAGCAGCTATACAGGGGACGCGGGCACAGATACGCAGTATTTT.

This sequence joins TRBV6-1 and TRBJ2-7; 11 bases align to TRBD1. Germline V gene data show CDR1 as MNHNS and CDR2 as SASEGT. Trimming removed 6 bases from V and 6 bases from J; junction bases left unmatched: 10. CDR3 length: 15 residues. In DNA form, the CDR3 reads TGTGCCAGCAGCAAACCCACCGGGACAGGGGGCGAGCAGTACTTC. Amino acid sequence: CASSKPTGTGGEQYF.

This rearrangement joins TRBV6-6 to TRBJ1-1; possibly TRBD1 for D (5 bases). V dropped 8 bases and J dropped 0 bases, with 13 bases sitting between them. This CDR3 has 14 amino acids. CDR1 is MNHNY, CDR2 SVGAGI, per germline (reference sequence). CDR3 sequence: CASGIGVMNTEAFF. The CDR3 nucleotides read TGTGCCAGCGGGATAGGGGTGATGAACACTGAAGCTTTCTTT.

This chain uses TRBV9 with TRBJ2-1, with 9 bases identical to TRBD2. Germline V gene sequence: CDR1 SGDLS, CDR2 YYNGEE. The CDR3 sequence is 13 residues long. Trimming took 5 bases from V and 5 from J; bases not matched to a gene: 2. The CDR3, as DNA: TGTGCCAGCAGGCGGGAGGGAAACAATGAGCAGTTCTTC. Translated: CASRREGNNEQFF.

This clone was counted only a few times. The chain uses TRBV14 and TRBJ2-1; tentative D call: TRBD1 (6 bases). From germline, CDR1 is SGHDN and CDR2 FVKESK. V dropped 2 bases and J dropped 3 bases, with 11 bases sitting between them. This CDR3 is 15 amino acids long. CDR3 nucleotides: TGTGCCAGCAGCCAACGGAAGGGGGTCTACAATGAGCAGTTCTTC. Translating gives CASSQRKGVYNEQFF.

The gene calls are TRBV11-3 and TRBJ2-3; 13 bases are shared with TRBD2. Trimming took 4 bases from V and 3 from J; bases not matched to a gene: 4. Germline-derived CDR1 and CDR2 are SGHNT and YENEEA. The CDR3 runs to 16 residues. The CDR3 region is CASSSRTSGSTDTQYF. The CDR3 DNA reads TGTGCCAGCAGCTCTAGGACTAGCGGGAGTACAGATACGCAGTATTTT.

The chain has TRBV5-1 and TRBJ2-5, with D possibly matching TRBD2 (5 bases). The CDR3 is 17 amino acids. V lost 4 bases, J lost 4 bases, and 23 bases lay in between. Germline CDR1 is SGHRS and CDR2 is YFSETQ. In nucleotides, the CDR3 is TGCGCCAGCAGCCGAGGTGACTGGACCACCGGACTAGAGACCCAGTACTTC. Its protein product is CASSRGDWTTGLETQYF. Drawing the rest from reference TRBV5-1 and TRBJ2-5, the complete variable domain is KAGVTQTPRYLIKTRGQQVTLSCSPISGHRSVSWYQQTPGQGLQFLFEYFSETQRNKGNFPGRFSGRQFSNSRSEMNVSTLELGDSALYLCASSRGDWTTGLETQYFGPGTRLLVL.

This clone has only a few counts. This chain joins TRBV7-7 and TRBJ2-2; maybe TRBD1 (5 bases). This CDR3 region has 13 residues. Trimming shortened V by 6 bases and J by 5 bases, and 10 bases separated the two germline ends. Germline CDR1 is SSHAT and CDR2 is FNYEAQ (reference sequence). CDR3 protein: CASRRPGTGELFF. The CDR3 nucleotides are TGTGCCAGCAGGCGACCAGGGACCGGGGAGCTGTTTTTT.

The gene calls are TRBV28 and TRBJ2-7; D uncertain. CDR1 and CDR2 (germline): MDHEN, SYDVKM. The CDR3 consists of 11 residues. Trimming took 4 bases from V and 2 from J, leaving 3 bases between them. The CDR3 DNA sequence: TGTGCCAGCAGTTGGGCCTACGAGCAGTACTTC. Its translation: CASSWAYEQYF. The whole variable domain, remainder taken from reference TRBV28 and TRBJ2-7, is DVKVTQSSRYLVKRTGEKVFLECVQDMDHENMFWYRQDPGLGLRLIYFSYDVKMKEKGDIPEGYSVSREKKERFSLILESASTNQTSMYLCASSWAYEQYFGPGTRLTVT.